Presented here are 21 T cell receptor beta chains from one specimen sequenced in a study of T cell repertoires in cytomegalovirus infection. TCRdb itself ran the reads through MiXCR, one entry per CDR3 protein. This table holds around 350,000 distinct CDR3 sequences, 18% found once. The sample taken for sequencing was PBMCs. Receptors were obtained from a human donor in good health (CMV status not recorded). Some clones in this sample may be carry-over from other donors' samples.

CDR3 coding DNA: TGTGCCAGCAGTGGACAGGGTAGGAATCAGCCCCAGCATTTT. Amino acids: CASSGQGRNQPQHF. V is TRBV2 and J is TRBJ1-5; 7 bases map to TRBD1. Germline V gene sequence: CDR1 SNHLY, CDR2 FYNNEI. The CDR3 runs to 14 residues. The junction had 4 bases not matched to a gene; V was cut back by 4 bases and J by 4 bases.

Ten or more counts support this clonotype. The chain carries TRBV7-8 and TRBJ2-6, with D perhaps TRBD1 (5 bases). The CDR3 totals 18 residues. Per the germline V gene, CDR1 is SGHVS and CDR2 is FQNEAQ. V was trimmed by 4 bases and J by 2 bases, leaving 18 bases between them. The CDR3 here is CASSYLGSGLTGANVLTF. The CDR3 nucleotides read TGTGCCAGCAGCTACCTTGGGTCAGGGCTTACTGGGGCCAACGTCCTGACTTTC.

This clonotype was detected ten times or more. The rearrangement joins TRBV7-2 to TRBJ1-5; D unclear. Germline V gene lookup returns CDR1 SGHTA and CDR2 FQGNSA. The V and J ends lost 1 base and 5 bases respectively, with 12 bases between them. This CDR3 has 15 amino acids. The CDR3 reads CASSLGSWNHQPQHF. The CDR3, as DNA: TGTGCCAGCAGCTTAGGATCCTGGAACCATCAGCCCCAGCATTTT.

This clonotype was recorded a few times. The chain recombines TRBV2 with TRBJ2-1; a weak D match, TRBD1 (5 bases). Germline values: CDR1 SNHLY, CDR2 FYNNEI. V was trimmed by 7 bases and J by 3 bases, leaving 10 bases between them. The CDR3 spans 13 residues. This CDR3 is CASNEDNYNEQFF. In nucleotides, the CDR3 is TGTGCCAGCAATGAGGACAACTACAATGAGCAGTTCTTC.

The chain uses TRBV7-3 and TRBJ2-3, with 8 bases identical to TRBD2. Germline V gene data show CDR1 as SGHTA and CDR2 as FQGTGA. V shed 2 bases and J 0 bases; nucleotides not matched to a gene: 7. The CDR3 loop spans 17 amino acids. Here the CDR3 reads CASSLSGLAESTDTQYF. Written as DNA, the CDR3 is TGTGCCAGCAGCTTATCAGGACTAGCAGAGAGCACAGATACGCAGTATTTT.

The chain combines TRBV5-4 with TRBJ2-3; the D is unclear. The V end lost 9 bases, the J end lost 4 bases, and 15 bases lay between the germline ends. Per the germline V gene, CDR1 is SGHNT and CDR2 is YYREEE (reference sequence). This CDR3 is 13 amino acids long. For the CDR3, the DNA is TGTGCCACCTGGAAGGCGGAAGCAGATACGCAGTATTTT. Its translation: CATWKAEADTQYF. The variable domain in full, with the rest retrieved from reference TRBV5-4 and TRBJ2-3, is ETGVTQSPTHLIKTRGQQVTLRCSSQSGHNTVSWYQQALGQGPQFIFQYYREEENGRGNFPPRFSGLQFPNYSSELNVNALELDDSALYLCATWKAEADTQYFGPGTRLTVL.

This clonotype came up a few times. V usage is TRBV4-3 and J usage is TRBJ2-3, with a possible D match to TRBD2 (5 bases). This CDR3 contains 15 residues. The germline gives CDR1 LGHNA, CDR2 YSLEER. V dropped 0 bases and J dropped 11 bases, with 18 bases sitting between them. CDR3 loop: CASSQDQYGSRGQYF. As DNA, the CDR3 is TGCGCCAGCAGCCAAGATCAGTACGGGTCTCGGGGGCAGTATTTT.

The CDR3 DNA is TGTGCCAGCAGCACACAGAGGGAAACTGAAGCTTTCTTT. It translates to CASSTQRETEAFF. The chain links TRBV11-2 to TRBJ1-1; no reliable D call. Germline CDR1 SGHAT, CDR2 FQNNGV. V was cut by 5 bases and J by 5 bases, with 12 bases left in between. This CDR3 has 13 amino acids.

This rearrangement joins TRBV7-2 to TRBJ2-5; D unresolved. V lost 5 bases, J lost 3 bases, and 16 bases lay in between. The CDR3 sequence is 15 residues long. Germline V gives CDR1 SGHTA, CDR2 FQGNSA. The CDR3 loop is CASSRNSFGKETQYF. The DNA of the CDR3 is TGTGCCAGCAGCCGGAATAGCTTCGGTAAAGAGACCCAGTACTTC.

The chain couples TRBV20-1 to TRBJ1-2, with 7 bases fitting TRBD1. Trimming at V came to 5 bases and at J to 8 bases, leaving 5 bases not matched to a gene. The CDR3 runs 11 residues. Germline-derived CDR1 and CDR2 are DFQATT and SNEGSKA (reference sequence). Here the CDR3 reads CSAGRQGGYTF. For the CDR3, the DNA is TGCAGTGCTGGGAGACAGGGAGGCTACACCTTC.

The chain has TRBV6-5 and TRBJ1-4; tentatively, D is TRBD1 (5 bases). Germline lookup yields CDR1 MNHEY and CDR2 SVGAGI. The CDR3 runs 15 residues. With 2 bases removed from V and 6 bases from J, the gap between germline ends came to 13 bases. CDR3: CASSYGGREDEKLFF. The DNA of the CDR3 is TGTGCCAGCAGTTACGGGGGGAGGGAAGATGAAAAACTGTTTTTT.

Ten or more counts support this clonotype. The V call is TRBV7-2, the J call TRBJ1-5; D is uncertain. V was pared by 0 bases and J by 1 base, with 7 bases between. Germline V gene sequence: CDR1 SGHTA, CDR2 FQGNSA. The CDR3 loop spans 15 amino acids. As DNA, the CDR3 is TGTGCCAGCAGCTTAGCAGGGCTGAGCAATCAGCCCCAGCATTTT. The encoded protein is CASSLAGLSNQPQHF.

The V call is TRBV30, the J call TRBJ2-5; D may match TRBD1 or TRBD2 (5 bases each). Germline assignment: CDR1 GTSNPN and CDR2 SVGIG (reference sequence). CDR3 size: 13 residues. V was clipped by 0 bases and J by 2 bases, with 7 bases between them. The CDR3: CAWSVWGQETQYF. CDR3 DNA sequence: TGTGCCTGGAGTGTATGGGGGCAAGAGACCCAGTACTTC.

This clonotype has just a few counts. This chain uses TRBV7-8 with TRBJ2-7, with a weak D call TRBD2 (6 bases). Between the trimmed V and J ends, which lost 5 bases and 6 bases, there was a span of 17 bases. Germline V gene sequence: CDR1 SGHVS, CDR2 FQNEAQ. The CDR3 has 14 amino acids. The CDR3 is CASSPRGYSSEQYF. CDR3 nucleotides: TGTGCCAGCAGCCCCCGGGGGTACTCTTCCGAGCAGTACTTC.

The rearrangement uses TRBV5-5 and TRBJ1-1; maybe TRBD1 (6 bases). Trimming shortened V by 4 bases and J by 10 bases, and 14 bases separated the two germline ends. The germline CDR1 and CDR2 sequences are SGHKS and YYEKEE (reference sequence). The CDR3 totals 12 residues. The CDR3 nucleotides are TGTGCCAGCAGCCTTGCGGGGGGCCTAGCTTTCTTT. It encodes CASSLAGGLAFF.

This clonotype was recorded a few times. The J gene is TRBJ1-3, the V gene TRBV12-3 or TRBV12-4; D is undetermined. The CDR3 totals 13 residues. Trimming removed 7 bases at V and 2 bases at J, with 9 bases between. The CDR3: CASKPGPGNTIYF. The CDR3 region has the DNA TGTGCCAGCAAACCCGGCCCTGGAAACACCATATATTTT.

The CDR3 sequence: CASSGGRRVQETQYF. The DNA for the CDR3 is TGTGCCAGCAGCGGGGGACGGAGGGTACAAGAGACCCAGTACTTC. J is TRBJ2-5 and V is TRBV7-2; maybe TRBD2 (6 bases). Germline V gives CDR1 SGHTA, CDR2 FQGNSA. Trimming pared 5 bases from V and 2 bases from J, leaving 15 bases between. This CDR3 comprises 15 residues.

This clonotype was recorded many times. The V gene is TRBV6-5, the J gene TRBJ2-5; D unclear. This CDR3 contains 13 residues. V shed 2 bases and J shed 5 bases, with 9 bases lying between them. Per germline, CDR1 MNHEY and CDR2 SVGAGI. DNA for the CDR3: TGTGCCAGCAGTTACACCGAACGGGAGACCCAGTACTTC. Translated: CASSYTERETQYF.

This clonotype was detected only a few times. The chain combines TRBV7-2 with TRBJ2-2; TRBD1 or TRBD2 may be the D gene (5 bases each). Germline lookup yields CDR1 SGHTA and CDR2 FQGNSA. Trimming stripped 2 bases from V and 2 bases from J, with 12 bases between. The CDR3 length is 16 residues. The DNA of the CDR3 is TGTGCCAGCAGCTTAACGGGGCGATCTAACACCGGGGAGCTGTTTTTT. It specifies CASSLTGRSNTGELFF.

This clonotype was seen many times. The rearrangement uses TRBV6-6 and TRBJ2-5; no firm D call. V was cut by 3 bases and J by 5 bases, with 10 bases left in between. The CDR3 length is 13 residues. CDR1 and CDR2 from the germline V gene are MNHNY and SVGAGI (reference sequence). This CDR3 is CASSYRHTETQYF. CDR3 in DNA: TGTGCCAGCAGTTATAGGCACACGGAGACCCAGTACTTC.

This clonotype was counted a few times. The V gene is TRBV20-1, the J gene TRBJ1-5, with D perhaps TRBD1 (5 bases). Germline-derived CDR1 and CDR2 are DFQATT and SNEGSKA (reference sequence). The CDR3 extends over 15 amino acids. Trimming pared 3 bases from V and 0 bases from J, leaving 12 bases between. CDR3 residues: CSASDSIVSNQPQHF. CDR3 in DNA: TGCAGTGCTAGTGACAGCATTGTTAGCAATCAGCCCCAGCATTTT.